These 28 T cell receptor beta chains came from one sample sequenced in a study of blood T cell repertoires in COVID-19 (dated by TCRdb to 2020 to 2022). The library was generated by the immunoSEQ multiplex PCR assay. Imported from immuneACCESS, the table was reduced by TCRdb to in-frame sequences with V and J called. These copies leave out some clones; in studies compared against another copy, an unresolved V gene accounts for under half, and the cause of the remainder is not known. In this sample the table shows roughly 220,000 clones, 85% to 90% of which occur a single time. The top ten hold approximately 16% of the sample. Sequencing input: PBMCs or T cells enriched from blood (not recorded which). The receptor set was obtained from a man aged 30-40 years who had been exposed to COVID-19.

Here the CDR3 reads CASSQAGYGAFF. The CDR3 DNA reads TGTGCCAGCAGCCAGGCCGGGTACGGTGCTTTCTTT. The rearrangement joins TRBV4-2 to TRBJ1-1, with D uncertain. The CDR3 spans 12 residues. V was clipped by 3 bases and J by 11 bases, with 13 bases between them. Germline lookup yields CDR1 LGHNA and CDR2 YNFKEQ.

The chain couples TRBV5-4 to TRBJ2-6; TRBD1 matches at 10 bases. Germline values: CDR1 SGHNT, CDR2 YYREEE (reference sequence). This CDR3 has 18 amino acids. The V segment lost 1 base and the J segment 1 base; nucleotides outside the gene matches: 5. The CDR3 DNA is TGTGCCAGCAGCTTGAAGGGGACAGGGGTGTCTGGGGCCAACGTCCTGACTTTC. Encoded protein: CASSLKGTGVSGANVLTF.

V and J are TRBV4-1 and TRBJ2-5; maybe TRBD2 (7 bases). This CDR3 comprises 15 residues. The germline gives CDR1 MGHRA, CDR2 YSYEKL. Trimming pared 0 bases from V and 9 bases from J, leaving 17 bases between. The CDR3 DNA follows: TGCGCCAGCAGCCAAGAGCGGGGGCCGGTCGGGGCCCAGTACTTC. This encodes CASSQERGPVGAQYF.

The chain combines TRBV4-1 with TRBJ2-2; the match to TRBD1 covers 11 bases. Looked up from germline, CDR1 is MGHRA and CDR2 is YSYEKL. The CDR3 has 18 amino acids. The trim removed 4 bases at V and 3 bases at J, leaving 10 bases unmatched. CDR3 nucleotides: TGCGCCAGCAGCCCCGGACAGGGGGCCATACGATACACCGGGGAGCTGTTTTTT. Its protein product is CASSPGQGAIRYTGELFF.

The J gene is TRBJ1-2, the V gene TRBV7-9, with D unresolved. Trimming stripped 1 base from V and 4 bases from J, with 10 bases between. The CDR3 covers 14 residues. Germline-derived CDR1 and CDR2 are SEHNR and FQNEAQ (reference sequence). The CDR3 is CASSLGAQSYGYTF. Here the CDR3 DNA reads TGTGCCAGCAGCTTAGGGGCGCAGAGCTATGGCTACACCTTC. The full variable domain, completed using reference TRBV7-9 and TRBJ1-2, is DTGVSQNPRHKITKRGQNVTFRCDPISEHNRLYWYRQTLGQGPEFLTYFQNEAQLEKSRLLSDRFSAERPKGSFSTLEIQRTEQGDSAMYLCASSLGAQSYGYTFGSGTRLTVV.

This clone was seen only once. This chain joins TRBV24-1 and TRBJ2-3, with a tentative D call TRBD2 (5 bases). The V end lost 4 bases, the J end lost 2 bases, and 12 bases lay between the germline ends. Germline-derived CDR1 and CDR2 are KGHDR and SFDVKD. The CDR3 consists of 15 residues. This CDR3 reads CATSDPGNYTDTQYF. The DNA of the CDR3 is TGTGCCACCAGTGACCCCGGGAATTACACAGATACGCAGTATTTT.

CDR3 nucleotides: TGTGCCAGCAGTCTCAACAGGGCCCCCAATGAGCAGTTCTTC. Protein product: CASSLNRAPNEQFF. V is TRBV7-2 and J is TRBJ2-1; tentative D call: TRBD1 (6 bases). V was pared by 6 bases and J by 6 bases, with 15 bases between. Germline values: CDR1 SGHTA, CDR2 FQGNSA. The CDR3 has 14 amino acids.

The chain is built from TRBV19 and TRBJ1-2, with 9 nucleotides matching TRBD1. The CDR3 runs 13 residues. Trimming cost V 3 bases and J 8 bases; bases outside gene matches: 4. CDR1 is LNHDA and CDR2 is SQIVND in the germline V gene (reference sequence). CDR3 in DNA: TGTGCCAGTAGTATGACAGGGGGGCTCGGCTACACCTTC. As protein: CASSMTGGLGYTF.

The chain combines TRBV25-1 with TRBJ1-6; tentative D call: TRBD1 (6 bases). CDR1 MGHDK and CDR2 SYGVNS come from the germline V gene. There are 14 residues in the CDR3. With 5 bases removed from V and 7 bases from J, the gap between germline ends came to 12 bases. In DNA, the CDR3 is TGTGCCAGCAGTCGGGGACAAAACAATTCACCCCTCCACTTT. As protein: CASSRGQNNSPLHF. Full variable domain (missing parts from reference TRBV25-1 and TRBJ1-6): EADIYQTPRYLVIGTGKKITLECSQTMGHDKMYWYQQDPGMELHLIHYSYGVNSTEKGDLSSESTVSRIRTEHFPLTLESARPSHTSQYLCASSRGQNNSPLHFGNGTRLTVT.

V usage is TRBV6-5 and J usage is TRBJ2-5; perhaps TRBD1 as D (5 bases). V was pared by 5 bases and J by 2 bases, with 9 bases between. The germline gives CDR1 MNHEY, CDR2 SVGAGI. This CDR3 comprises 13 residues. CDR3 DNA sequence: TGTGCCAGCAGTAAGGACATACAAGAGACCCAGTACTTC. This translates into CASSKDIQETQYF.

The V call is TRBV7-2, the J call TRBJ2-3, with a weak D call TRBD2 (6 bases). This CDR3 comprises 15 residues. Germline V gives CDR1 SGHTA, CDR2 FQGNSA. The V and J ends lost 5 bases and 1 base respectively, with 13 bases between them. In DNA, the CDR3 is TGTGCCAGCAGCCCCCAGCGGGCCCGCACAGATACGCAGTATTTT. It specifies CASSPQRARTDTQYF.

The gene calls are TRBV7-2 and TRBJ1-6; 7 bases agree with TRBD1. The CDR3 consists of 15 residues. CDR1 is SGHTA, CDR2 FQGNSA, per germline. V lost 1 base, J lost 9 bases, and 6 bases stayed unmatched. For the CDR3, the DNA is TGTGCCAGCAGCTTAGTAGTGACAGGGAGTTCACCCCTCCACTTT. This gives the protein CASSLVVTGSSPLHF.

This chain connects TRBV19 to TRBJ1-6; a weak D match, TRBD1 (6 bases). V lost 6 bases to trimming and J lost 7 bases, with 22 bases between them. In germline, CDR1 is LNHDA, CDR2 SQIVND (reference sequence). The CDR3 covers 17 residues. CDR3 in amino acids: CASSPTRLTTGNSPLHF. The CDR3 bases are TGTGCCAGTAGCCCCACGAGGTTGACGACAGGCAATTCACCCCTCCACTTT.

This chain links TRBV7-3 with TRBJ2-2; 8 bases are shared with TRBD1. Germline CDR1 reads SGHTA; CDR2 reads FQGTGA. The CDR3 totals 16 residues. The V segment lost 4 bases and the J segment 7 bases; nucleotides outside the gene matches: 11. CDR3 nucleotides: TGTGCCAGCAGCTCTCCAGGGGGCGCGAGGGGCGGGGAGCTGTTTTTT. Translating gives CASSSPGGARGGELFF. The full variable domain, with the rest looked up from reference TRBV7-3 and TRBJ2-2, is GAGVSQTPSNKVTEKGKYVELRCDPISGHTALYWYRQSLGQGPEFLIYFQGTGAADDSGLPNDRFFAVRPEGSVSTLKIQRTERGDSAVYLCASSSPGGARGGELFFGEGSRLTVL.

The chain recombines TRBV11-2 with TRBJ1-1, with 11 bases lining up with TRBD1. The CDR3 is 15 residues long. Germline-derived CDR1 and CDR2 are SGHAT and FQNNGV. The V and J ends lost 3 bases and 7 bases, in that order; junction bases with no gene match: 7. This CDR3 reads CASSLGGQGANEAFF. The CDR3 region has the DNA TGTGCCAGCAGCTTGGGTGGACAGGGGGCCAATGAAGCTTTCTTT. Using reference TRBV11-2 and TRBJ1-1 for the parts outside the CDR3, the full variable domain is EAGVAQSPRYKIIEKRQSVAFWCNPISGHATLYWYQQILGQGPKLLIQFQNNGVVDDSQLPKDRFSAERLKGVDSTLKIQPAKLEDSAVYLCASSLGGQGANEAFFGQGTRLTVV.

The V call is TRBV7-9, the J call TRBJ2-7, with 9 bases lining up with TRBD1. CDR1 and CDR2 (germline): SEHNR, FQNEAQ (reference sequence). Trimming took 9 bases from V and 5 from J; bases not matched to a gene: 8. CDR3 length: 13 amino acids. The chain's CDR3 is CARNRDRVHEQYF. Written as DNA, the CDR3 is TGTGCCAGAAATCGGGACAGGGTCCACGAGCAGTACTTC. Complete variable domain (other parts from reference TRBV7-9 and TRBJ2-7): DTGVSQNPRHKITKRGQNVTFRCDPISEHNRLYWYRQTLGQGPEFLTYFQNEAQLEKSRLLSDRFSAERPKGSFSTLEIQRTEQGDSAMYLCARNRDRVHEQYFGPGTRLTVT.

The DNA of the CDR3 is TGTGCCAGCAGCGGTATATCCGGGTTCACCTTC. It specifies CASSGISGFTF. J is TRBJ1-2 and V is TRBV5-6; D unresolved. The germline gives CDR1 SGHDT, CDR2 YYEEEE. With 4 bases removed from V and 13 bases from J, the gap between germline ends came to 14 bases. The CDR3 has 11 amino acids. The entire variable domain, with the rest obtained from reference TRBV5-6 and TRBJ1-2, is as follows: DAGVTQSPTHLIKTRGQQVTLRCSPKSGHDTVSWYQQALGQGPQFIFQYYEEEERQRGNFPDRFSGHQFPNYSSELNVNALLLGDSALYLCASSGISGFTFGSGTRLTVV.

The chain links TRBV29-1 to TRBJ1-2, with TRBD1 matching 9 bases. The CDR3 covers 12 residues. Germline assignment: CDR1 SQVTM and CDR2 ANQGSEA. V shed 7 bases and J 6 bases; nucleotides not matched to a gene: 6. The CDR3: CSGDRAGDGYTF. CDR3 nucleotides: TGCAGCGGGGACAGGGCAGGGGATGGCTACACCTTC.

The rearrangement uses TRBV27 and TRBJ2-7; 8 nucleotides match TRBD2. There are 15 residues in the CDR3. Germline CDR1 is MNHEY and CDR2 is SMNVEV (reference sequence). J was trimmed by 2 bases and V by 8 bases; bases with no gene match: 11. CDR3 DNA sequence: TGTGCCAGCGGAAAAAGCGGGGGTCGAACCTACGAGCAGTACTTC. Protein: CASGKSGGRTYEQYF.

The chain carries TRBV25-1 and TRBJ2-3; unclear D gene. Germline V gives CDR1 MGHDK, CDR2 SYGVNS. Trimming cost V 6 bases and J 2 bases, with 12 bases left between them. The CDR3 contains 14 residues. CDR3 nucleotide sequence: TGTGCCAGCAGCCCAGGTACAATCACAGATACGCAGTATTTT. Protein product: CASSPGTITDTQYF.

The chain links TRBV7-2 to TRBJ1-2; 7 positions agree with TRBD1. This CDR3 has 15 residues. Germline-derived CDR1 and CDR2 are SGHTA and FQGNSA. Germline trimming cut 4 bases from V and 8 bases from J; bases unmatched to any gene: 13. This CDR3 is CASSSTQGGRAGYTF. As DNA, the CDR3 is TGTGCCAGCAGCTCAACCCAGGGGGGCCGAGCGGGCTACACCTTC.

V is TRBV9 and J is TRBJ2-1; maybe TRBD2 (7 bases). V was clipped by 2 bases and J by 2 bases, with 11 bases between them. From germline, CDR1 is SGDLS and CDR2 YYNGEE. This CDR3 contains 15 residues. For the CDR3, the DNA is TGTGCCAGCAGCGTGGGGGGGCCCCCCTACAATGAGCAGTTCTTC. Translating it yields CASSVGGPPYNEQFF.

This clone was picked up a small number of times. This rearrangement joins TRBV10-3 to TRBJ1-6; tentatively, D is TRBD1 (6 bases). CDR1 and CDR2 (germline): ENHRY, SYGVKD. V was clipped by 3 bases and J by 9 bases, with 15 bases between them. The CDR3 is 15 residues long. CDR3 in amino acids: CAISDDSQGFSPLHF. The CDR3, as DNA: TGTGCCATCAGTGACGACTCACAGGGATTTTCACCCCTCCACTTT.

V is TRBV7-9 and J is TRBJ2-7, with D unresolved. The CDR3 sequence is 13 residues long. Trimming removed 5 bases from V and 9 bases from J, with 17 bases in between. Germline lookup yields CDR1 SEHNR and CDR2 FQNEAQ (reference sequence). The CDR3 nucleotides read TGTGCCAGCAGCCGATTAGGAGATTTTGGGCAGTACTTC. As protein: CASSRLGDFGQYF. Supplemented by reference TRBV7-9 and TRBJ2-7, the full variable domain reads DTGVSQNPRHKITKRGQNVTFRCDPISEHNRLYWYRQTLGQGPEFLTYFQNEAQLEKSRLLSDRFSAERPKGSFSTLEIQRTEQGDSAMYLCASSRLGDFGQYFGPGTRLTVT.

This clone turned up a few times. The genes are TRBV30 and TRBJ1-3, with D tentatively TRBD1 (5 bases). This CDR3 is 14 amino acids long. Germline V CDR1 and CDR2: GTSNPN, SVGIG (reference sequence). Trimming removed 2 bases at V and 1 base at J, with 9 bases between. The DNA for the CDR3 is TGTGCCTGGAGTTTGGGGGGGTCTGGAAACACCATATATTTT. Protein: CAWSLGGSGNTIYF.

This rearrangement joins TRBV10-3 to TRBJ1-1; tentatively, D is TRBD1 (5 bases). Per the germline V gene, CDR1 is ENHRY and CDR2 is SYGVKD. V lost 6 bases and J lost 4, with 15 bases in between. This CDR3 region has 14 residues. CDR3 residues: CAIRVKGVSTEAFF. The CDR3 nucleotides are TGTGCCATCAGGGTTAAAGGGGTGAGCACTGAAGCTTTCTTT.

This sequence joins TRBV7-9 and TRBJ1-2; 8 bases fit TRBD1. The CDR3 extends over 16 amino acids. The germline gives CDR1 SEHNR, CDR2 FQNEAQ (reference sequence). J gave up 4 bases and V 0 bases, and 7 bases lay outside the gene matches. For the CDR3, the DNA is TGTGCCAGCAGCTTAGCCCCTCTCGACAGGGGCTATGGCTACACCTTC. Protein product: CASSLAPLDRGYGYTF.

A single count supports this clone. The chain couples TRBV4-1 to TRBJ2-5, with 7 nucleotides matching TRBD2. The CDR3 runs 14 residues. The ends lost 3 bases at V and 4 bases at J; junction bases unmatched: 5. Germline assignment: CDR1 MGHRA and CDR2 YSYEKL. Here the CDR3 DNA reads TGCGCCAGCAGCCATCCAGGGAGGGGAGAGACCCAGTACTTC. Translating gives CASSHPGRGETQYF.